A single sample gave rise to the 6 T cell receptor beta chains below, sequenced in a study of early T cells in non-severe SARS-CoV-2 infection. TCRdb analysed the 5' RACE reads with MiXCR anew, one entry per CDR3 protein. The profile covers approximately 69,000 distinct CDR3 sequences, with 10% to 15% appearing a single time and 6% to 7% taken by the ten largest. Sequencing used whole blood. All receptors derive from an adult who was a healthcare worker with PCR-confirmed SARS-CoV-2 infection or an uninfected control (not recorded which).

This clonotype was found a few times. V is TRBV9 and J is TRBJ1-5; TRBD1 matches at 8 bases. Trimming cost V 0 bases and J 7 bases; bases outside gene matches: 6. Germline CDR1 SGDLS, CDR2 YYNGEE. This CDR3 is built from 15 residues. The CDR3: CASSVEAQGGQPQHF. CDR3 nucleotides: TGTGCCAGCAGCGTAGAAGCACAGGGGGGCCAGCCCCAGCATTTT.

With respect to this clonotype: A much larger clone lies one base from this, so it may be a read error. The CDR3 carries no conserved terminal phenylalanine or tryptophan, so it likely arises from a read error. This rearrangement joins TRBV10-1 to TRBJ2-3; a possible D gene is TRBD2 (6 bases). Germline lookup yields CDR1 WNHNN and CDR2 SYGVQD (reference sequence). The CDR3 is made up of 13 amino acids. The V end was cut by 5 bases, the J end by 4 bases, with 10 bases between. The CDR3 sequence: CASSRTIADTQYL. DNA for the CDR3: TGCGCCAGCAGTAGGACTATTGCAGATACGCAGTATTTA.

The chain is built from TRBV3-1 and TRBJ2-3; possibly TRBD1 for D (6 bases). The length of the CDR3 is 14 residues. Germline CDR1 LGHDT, CDR2 YNNKEL (reference sequence). Trimming took 4 bases from V and 8 from J, leaving 16 bases between them. CDR3: CASSRKSTGITQYF. The CDR3, as DNA: TGTGCCAGCAGCCGTAAGTCCACAGGGATTACGCAGTATTTT.

This clonotype was counted ten times or more. J is TRBJ2-3 and V is TRBV29-1; 11 bases align to TRBD2. V lost 4 bases to trimming and J lost 3 bases; unmatched junction nucleotides: 6. CDR1 and CDR2 from the germline V gene are SQVTM and ANQGSEA. This CDR3 is built from 15 residues. The CDR3 DNA follows: TGCAGCGTTGGATTAGCGGGGGGGCCAACAGATACGCAGTATTTT. As protein: CSVGLAGGPTDTQYF.

There are many counts of this clonotype. V is TRBV19 and J is TRBJ2-1, with TRBD2 as a possible D gene (5 bases). CDR1 LNHDA and CDR2 SQIVND come from the germline V gene (reference sequence). The CDR3 loop spans 15 amino acids. V dropped 4 bases and J dropped 3 bases, with 13 bases sitting between them. The CDR3 DNA reads as TGTGCCAGTAGTAGGGGTCCTAGCAGCTACAATGAGCAGTTCTTC. Residues: CASSRGPSSYNEQFF.

Ten or more counts support this clonotype. The V gene is TRBV6-1, the J gene TRBJ1-2, with D possibly TRBD1 on 6 matching bases. The CDR3 loop spans 15 amino acids. Trimming stripped 3 bases from V and 1 base from J, with 12 bases between. The germline V gene encodes CDR1 MNHNS and CDR2 SASEGT. The CDR3: CASSDWGAVNYGYTF. The CDR3 nucleotides are TGTGCCAGCAGTGACTGGGGGGCTGTTAACTATGGCTACACCTTC.